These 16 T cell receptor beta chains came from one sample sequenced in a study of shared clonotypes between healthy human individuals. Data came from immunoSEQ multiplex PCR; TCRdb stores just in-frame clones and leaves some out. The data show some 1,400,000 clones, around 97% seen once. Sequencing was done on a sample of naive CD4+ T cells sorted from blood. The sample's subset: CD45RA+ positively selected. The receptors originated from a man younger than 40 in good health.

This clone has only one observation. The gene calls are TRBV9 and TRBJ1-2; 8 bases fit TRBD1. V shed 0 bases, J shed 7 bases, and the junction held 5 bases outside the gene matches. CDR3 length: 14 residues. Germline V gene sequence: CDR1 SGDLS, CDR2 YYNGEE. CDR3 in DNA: TGTGCCAGCAGCGTAGATGGACAGGGTTCTGGCTACACCTTC. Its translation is CASSVDGQGSGYTF.

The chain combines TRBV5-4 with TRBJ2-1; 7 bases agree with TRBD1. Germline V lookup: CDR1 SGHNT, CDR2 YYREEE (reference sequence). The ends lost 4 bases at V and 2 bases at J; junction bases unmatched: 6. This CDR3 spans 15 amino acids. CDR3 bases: TGTGCCAGCAGCCGTTGGGGACAGACCTACAATGAGCAGTTCTTC. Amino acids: CASSRWGQTYNEQFF.

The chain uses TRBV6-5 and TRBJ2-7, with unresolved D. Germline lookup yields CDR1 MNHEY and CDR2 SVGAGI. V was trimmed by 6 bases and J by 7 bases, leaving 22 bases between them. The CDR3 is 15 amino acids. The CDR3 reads CASRGSRGTRSEQYF. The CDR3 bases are TGTGCCAGCAGGGGTTCGCGCGGCACGCGTTCGGAGCAGTACTTC.

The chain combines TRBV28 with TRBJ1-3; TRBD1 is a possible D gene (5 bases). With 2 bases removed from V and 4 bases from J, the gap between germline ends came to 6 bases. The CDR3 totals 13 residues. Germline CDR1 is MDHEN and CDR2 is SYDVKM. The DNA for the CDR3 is TGTGCCAGCAGTTTAGCAGGGGGAAACACCATATATTTT. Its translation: CASSLAGGNTIYF.

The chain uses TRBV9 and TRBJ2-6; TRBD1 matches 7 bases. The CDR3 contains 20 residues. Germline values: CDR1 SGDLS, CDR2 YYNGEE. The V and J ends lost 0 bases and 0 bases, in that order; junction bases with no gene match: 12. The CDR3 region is CASSVANWGTATSGANVLTF. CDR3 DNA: TGTGCCAGCAGCGTAGCCAATTGGGGGACAGCAACCTCTGGGGCCAACGTCCTGACTTTC.

CDR3 bases: TGTGCCAGCACCACCGGGACAGAATCCTACAATGAGCAGTTCTTC. This sequence encodes CASTTGTESYNEQFF. The gene calls are TRBV25-1 and TRBJ2-1, with TRBD1 matching over 7 bases. Trimming cost V 7 bases and J 1 base; bases outside gene matches: 7. Germline V CDR1 and CDR2: MGHDK, SYGVNS. This CDR3 comprises 15 residues.

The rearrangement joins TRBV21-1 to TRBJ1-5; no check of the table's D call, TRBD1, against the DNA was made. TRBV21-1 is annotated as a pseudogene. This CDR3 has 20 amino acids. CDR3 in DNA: TGTGCCAGCAGCAAAGATACCCCACGGACAGGGATTGATAGCAATCAGCCCCAGCATTTT. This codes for CASSKDTPRTGIDSNQPQHF.

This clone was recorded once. CDR3 loop: CATSRDPHRANQPQHF. CDR3 bases: TGTGCCACCAGCAGAGACCCCCACAGGGCGAATCAGCCCCAGCATTTT. The chain joins TRBV15 to TRBJ1-5, with D perhaps matching TRBD1 (6 bases). Trimming stripped 0 bases from V and 4 bases from J, with 13 bases between. The CDR3 is 16 amino acids. Germline V CDR1 and CDR2: LNHNV, YYDKDF (reference sequence).

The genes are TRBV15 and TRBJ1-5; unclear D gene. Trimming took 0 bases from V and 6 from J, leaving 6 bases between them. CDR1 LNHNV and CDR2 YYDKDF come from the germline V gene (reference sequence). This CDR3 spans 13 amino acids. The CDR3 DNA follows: TGTGCCACCAGCAGAGACCCTAGTCAGCCCCAGCATTTT. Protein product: CATSRDPSQPQHF.

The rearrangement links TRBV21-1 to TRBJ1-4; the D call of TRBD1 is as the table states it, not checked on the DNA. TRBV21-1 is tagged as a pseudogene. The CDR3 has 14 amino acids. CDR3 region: CASSLGTFREKLFF. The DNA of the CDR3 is TGTGCCAGCAGCCTAGGGACATTTCGGGAAAAACTGTTTTTT.

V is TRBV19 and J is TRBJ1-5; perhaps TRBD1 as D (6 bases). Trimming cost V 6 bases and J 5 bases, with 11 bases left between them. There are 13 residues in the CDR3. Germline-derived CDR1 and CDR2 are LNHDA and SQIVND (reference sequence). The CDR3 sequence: CASSEQGDQPQHF. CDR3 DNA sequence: TGTGCCAGTAGCGAACAGGGAGATCAGCCCCAGCATTTT.

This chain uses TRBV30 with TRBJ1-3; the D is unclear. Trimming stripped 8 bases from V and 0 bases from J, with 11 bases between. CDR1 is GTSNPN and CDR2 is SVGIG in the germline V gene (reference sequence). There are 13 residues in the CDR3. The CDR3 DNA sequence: TGTGCCCGTCAGGCGAGCTCTGGAAACACCATATATTTT. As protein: CARQASSGNTIYF.

In DNA form, the CDR3 reads TGTGCCAGCAGTGGCCGGGACAGGGGATTACGGGAGCTGTTTTTT. Its protein is CASSGRDRGLRELFF. J is TRBJ2-2 and V is TRBV6-6; TRBD1 matches at 10 bases. Trimming removed 5 bases from V and 9 bases from J; junction bases left unmatched: 9. The CDR3 consists of 15 residues. The V gene's germline CDR1 is MNHNY and CDR2 SVGAGI (reference sequence).

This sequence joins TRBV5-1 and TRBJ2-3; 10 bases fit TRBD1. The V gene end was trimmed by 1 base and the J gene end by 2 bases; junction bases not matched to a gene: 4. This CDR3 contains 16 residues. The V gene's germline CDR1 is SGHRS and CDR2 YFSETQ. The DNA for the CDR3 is TGCGCCAGCAGCTTGCAAGGGACAGGGGCCACAGATACGCAGTATTTT. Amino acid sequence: CASSLQGTGATDTQYF. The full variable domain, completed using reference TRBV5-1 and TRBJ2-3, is KAGVTQTPRYLIKTRGQQVTLSCSPISGHRSVSWYQQTPGQGLQFLFEYFSETQRNKGNFPGRFSGRQFSNSRSEMNVSTLELGDSALYLCASSLQGTGATDTQYFGPGTRLTVL.

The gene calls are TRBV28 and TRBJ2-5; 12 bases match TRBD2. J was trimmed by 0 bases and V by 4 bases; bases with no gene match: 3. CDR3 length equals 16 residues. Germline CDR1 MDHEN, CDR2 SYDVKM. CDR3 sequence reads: CASSSGTSGYQETQYF. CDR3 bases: TGTGCCAGCAGTTCGGGGACTAGCGGGTACCAAGAGACCCAGTACTTC.

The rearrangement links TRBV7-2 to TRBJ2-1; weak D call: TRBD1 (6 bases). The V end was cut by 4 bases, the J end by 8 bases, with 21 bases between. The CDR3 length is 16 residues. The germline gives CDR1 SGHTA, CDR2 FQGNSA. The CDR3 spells CASSSAAVGGRDEQFF. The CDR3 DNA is TGTGCCAGCAGCTCCGCCGCGGTAGGGGGACGGGATGAGCAGTTCTTC.